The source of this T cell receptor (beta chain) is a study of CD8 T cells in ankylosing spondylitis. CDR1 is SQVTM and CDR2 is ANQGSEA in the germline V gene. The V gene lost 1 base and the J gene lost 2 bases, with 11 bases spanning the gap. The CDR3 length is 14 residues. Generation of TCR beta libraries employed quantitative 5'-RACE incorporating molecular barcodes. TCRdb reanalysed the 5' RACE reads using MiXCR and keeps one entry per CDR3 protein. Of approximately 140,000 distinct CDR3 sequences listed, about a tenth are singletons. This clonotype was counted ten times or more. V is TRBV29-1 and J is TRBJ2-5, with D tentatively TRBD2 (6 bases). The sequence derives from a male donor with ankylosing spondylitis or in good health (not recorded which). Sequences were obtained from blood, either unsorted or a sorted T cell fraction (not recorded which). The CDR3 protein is CSVEATGEQETQYF. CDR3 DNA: TGCAGCGTTGAAGCAACGGGGGAGCAAGAGACCCAGTACTTC.